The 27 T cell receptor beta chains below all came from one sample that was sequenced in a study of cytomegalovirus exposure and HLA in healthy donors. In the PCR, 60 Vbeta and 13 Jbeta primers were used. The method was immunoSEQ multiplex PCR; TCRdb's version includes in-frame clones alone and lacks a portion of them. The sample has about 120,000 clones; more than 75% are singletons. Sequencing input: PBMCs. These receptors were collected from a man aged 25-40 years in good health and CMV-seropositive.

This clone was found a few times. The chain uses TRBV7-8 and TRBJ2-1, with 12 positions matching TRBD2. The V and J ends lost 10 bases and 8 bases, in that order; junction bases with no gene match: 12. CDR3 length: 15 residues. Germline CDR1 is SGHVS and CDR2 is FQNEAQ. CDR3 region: CATGATSGSSDEQFF. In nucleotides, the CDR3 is TGTGCCACCGGCGCGACTAGCGGGAGTAGCGATGAGCAGTTCTTC.

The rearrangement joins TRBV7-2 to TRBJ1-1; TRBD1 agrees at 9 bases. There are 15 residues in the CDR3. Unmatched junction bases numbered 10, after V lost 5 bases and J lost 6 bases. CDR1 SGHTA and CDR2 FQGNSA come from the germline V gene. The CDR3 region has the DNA TGTGCCAGCAGCCCTGAACCGGGACAGGGTTCTGAAGCTTTCTTT. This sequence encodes CASSPEPGQGSEAFF.

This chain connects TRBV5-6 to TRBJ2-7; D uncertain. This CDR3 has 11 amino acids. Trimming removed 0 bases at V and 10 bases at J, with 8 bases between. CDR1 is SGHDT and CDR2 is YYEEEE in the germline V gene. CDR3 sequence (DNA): TGTGCCAGCAGCTTGGGGCCAGAACAGTACTTC. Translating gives CASSLGPEQYF.

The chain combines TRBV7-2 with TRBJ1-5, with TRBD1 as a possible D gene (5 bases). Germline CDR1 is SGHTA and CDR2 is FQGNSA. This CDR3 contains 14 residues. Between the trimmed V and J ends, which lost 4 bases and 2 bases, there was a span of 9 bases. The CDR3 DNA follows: TGTGCCAGCAGCTCCGGGGGGGGCAATCAGCCCCAGCATTTT. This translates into CASSSGGGNQPQHF.

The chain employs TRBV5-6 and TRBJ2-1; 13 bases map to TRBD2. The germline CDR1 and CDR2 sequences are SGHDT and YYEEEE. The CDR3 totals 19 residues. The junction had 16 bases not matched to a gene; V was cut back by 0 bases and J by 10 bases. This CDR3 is CASSLGELAGGPKFGEQFF. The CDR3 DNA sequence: TGTGCCAGCAGCTTGGGCGAACTAGCGGGAGGGCCCAAATTCGGCGAGCAGTTCTTC.

The CDR3 loop is CASSLGGSASYEQYF. The CDR3 DNA sequence: TGTGCCAGCAGCTTAGGCGGGAGTGCATCCTACGAGCAGTACTTC. V usage is TRBV13 and J usage is TRBJ2-7; D is possibly TRBD2 (6 bases). The CDR3 extends over 15 amino acids. Germline V lookup: CDR1 PRHDT, CDR2 FYEKMQ (reference sequence). The V gene lost 0 bases and the J gene lost 1 base, with 10 bases spanning the gap.

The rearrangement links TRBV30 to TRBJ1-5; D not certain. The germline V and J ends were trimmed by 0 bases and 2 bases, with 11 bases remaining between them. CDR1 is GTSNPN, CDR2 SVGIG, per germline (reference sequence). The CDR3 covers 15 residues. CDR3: CAWSVPGQGNQPQHF. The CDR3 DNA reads TGTGCCTGGAGTGTACCTGGTCAGGGCAATCAGCCCCAGCATTTT.

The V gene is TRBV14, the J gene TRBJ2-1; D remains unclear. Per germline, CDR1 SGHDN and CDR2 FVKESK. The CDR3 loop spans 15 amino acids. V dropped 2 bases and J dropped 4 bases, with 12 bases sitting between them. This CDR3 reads CASSQPGAPYNEQFF. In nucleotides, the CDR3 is TGTGCCAGCAGCCAACCCGGAGCCCCTTACAATGAGCAGTTCTTC.

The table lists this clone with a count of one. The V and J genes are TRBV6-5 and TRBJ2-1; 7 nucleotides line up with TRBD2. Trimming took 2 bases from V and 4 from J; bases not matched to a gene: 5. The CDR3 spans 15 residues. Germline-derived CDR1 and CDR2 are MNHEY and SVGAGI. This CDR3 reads CASSYGGGPYNEQFF. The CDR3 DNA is TGTGCCAGCAGTTACGGGGGAGGGCCGTACAATGAGCAGTTCTTC.

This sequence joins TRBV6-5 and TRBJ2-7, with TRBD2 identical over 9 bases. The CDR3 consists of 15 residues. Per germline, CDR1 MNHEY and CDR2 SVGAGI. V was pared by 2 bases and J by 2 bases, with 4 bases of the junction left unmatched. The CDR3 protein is CASSYGLAGTYEQYF. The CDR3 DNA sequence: TGTGCCAGCAGTTACGGGCTAGCGGGGACCTACGAGCAGTACTTC.

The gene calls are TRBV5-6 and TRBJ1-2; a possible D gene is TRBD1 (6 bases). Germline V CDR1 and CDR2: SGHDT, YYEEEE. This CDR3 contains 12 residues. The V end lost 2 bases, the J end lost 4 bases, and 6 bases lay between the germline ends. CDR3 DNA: TGTGCCAGCAGCTTACAGGGCTATGGCTACACCTTC. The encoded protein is CASSLQGYGYTF.

This CDR3 reads CASSFRGGSEKLFF. The CDR3 nucleotides are TGTGCCAGCAGCTTTAGGGGGGGCTCTGAAAAACTGTTTTTT. V usage is TRBV5-4 and J usage is TRBJ1-4; a possible D gene is TRBD1 (6 bases). This CDR3 has 14 residues. V was trimmed by 2 bases and J by 7 bases, leaving 12 bases between them. Germline CDR1 reads SGHNT; CDR2 reads YYREEE (reference sequence).

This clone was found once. Here the CDR3 reads CATATGREEKLFF. The CDR3 coding sequence is TGTGCCACCGCTACAGGGCGTGAGGAAAAACTGTTTTTT. The J gene is TRBJ1-4, the V gene TRBV6-5; D perhaps matches TRBD1 (6 bases). The CDR3 is 13 amino acids. The V end lost 10 bases, the J end lost 8 bases, and 17 bases lay between the germline ends. Germline-derived CDR1 and CDR2 are MNHEY and SVGAGI.

CDR3 sequence: CASSLVGDRETGELFF. The CDR3 bases are TGTGCCAGCAGCTTAGTCGGGGACAGGGAGACCGGGGAGCTGTTTTTT. The chain combines TRBV7-9 with TRBJ2-2, with TRBD1 identical over 9 bases. Trimming removed 1 base from V and 5 bases from J; junction bases left unmatched: 5. The CDR3 has 16 amino acids. The germline V gene encodes CDR1 SEHNR and CDR2 FQNEAQ (reference sequence).

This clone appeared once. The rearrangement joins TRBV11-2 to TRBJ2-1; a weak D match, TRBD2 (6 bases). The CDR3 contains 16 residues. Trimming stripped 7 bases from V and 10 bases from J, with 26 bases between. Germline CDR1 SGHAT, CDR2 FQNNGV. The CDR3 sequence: CASTKYFQADREEQFF. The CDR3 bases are TGTGCCAGCACCAAATACTTCCAGGCCGACCGGGAGGAGCAGTTCTTC.

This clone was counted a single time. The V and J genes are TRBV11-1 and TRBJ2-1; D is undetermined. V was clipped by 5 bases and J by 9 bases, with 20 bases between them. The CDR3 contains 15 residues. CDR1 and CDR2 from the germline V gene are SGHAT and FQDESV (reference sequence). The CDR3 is CASSASYNELAEQFF. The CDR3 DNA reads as TGTGCCAGCAGCGCCTCTTACAATGAGTTAGCTGAGCAGTTCTTC.

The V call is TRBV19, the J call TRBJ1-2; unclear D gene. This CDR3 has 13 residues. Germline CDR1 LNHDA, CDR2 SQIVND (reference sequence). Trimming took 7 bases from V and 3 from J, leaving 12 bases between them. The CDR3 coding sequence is TGTGCCAGTACCCCAGTGGAGTACTATGGCTACACCTTC. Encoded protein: CASTPVEYYGYTF. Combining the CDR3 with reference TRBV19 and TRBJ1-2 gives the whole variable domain DGGITQSPKYLFRKEGQNVTLSCEQNLNHDAMYWYRQDPGQGLRLIYYSQIVNDFQKGDIAEGYSVSREKKESFPLTVTSAQKNPTAFYLCASTPVEYYGYTFGSGTRLTVV.

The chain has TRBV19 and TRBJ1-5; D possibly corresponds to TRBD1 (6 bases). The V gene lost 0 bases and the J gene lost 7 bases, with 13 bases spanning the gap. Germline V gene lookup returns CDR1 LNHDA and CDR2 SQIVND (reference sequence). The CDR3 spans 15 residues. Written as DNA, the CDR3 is TGTGCCAGTAGTATAGATGTGGCAGGGGAACAGCCCCAGCATTTT. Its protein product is CASSIDVAGEQPQHF.

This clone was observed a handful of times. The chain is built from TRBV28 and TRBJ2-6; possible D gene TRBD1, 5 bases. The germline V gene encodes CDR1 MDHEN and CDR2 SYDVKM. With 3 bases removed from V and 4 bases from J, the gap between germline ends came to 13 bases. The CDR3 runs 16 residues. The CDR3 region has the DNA TGTGCCAGCAGTTTTTCAAGGGGTCTGGGGGCCAACGTCCTGACTTTC. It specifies CASSFSRGLGANVLTF.

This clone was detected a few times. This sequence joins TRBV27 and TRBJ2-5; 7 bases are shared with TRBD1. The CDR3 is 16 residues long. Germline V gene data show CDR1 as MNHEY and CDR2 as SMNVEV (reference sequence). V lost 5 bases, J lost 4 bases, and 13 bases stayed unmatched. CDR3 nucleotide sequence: TGTGCCAGCAGTCCCAGGGGTCCGACAGGGTCAGAGACCCAGTACTTC. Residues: CASSPRGPTGSETQYF.

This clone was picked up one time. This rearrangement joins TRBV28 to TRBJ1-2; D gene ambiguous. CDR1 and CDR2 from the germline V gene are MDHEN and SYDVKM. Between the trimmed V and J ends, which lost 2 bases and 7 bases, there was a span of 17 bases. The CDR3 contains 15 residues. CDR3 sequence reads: CASSLPSVGGAGYTF. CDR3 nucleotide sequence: TGTGCCAGCAGTTTACCTTCAGTAGGCGGAGCTGGCTACACCTTC.

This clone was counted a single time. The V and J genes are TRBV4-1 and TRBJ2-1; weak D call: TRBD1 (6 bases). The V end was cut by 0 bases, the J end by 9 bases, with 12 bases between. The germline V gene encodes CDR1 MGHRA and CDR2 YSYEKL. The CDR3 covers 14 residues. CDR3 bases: TGCGCCAGCAGCCAAGAGAGGGGGAGAGGTGAGCAGTTCTTC. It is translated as CASSQERGRGEQFF.

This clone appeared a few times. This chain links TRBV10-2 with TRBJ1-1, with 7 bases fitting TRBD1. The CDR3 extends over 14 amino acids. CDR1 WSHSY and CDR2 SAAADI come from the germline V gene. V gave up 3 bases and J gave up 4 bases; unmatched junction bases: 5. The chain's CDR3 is CASSEQGTSTEAFF. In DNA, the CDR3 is TGCGCCAGCAGTGAACAGGGGACCAGCACTGAAGCTTTCTTT.

CDR3 loop: CASSLTGASYEQYF. CDR3 nucleotides: TGTGCCAGCAGCTTGACAGGGGCAAGCTACGAGCAGTACTTC. The V gene is TRBV7-6, the J gene TRBJ2-7; 8 bases line up with TRBD1. Germline lookup yields CDR1 SGHVS and CDR2 FNYEAQ. The J segment lost 3 bases and the V segment lost 3 bases, leaving 4 bases of the junction unmatched. The CDR3 covers 14 residues.

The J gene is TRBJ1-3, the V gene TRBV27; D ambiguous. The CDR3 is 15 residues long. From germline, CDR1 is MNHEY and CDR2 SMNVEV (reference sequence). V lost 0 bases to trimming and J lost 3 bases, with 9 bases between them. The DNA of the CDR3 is TGTGCCAGCAGTTTATCCCCGGCAGGTGGAAACACCATATATTTT. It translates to CASSLSPAGGNTIYF.

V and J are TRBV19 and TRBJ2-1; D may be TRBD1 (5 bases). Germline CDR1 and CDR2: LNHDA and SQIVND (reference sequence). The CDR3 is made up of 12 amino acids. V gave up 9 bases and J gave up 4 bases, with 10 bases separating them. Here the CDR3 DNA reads TGTGCCAGCCGAGACAGTTACAATGAGCAGTTCTTC. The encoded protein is CASRDSYNEQFF.

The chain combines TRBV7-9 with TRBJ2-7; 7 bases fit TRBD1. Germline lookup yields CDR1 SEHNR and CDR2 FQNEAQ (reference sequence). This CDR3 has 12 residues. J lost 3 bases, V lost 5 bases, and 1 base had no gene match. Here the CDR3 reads CASSRTGYEQYF. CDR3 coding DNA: TGTGCCAGCAGCCGGACAGGCTACGAGCAGTACTTC.